The clone carrying this TCR beta chain turned up a few times. Its antigen is unidentified. The CDR3 runs to 16 residues. The germline V gene encodes CDR1 SEHNR and CDR2 FQNEAQ (reference sequence). Between the trimmed V and J ends, which lost 1 base and 8 bases, there was a span of 15 bases. This sample stems from a study of CD8+ T cells in alopecia areata. The study, taken as a whole, reports: Administration of tofacitinib significantly diminished scalp clonality and expanded CD8+ clones within the top 100.

Sequencing relied on a cDNA template that was reverse transcribed from extracted RNA. Sequencing used immunoSEQ multiplex PCR; TCRdb keeps in-frame clones, though not all of them. The sample includes 110,000 to 150,000 clones, 45% to 60% of them seen just once. Noted treatment: oral pan-JAK inhibitor, 5-10 mg twice daily. This sequence joins TRBV7-9 and TRBJ1-6; the D gene is possibly TRBD1 (6 bases). This specimen consisted of CD8+ T cells sorted from blood, obtained at week 4, from a patient treated with tofacitinib. The TCR was taken from a human donor with alopecia areata. DNA for the CDR3: TGTGCCAGCAGCTTAGACAGGGTGGATTCGCATTCACCCCTCCACTTT. This translates into CASSLDRVDSHSPLHF.